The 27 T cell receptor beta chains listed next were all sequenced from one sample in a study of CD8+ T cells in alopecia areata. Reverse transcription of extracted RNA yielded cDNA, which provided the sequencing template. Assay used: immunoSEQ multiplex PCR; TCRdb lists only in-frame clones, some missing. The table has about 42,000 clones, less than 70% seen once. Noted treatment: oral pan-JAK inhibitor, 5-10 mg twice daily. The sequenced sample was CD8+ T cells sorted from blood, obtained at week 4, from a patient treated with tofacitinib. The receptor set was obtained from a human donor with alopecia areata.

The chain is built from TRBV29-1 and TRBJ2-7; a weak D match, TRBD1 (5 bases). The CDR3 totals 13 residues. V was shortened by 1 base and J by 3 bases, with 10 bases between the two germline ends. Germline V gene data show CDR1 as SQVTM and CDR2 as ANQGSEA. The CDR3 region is CSVEGQGDYEQYF. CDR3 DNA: TGCAGCGTTGAAGGGCAGGGCGACTACGAGCAGTACTTC.

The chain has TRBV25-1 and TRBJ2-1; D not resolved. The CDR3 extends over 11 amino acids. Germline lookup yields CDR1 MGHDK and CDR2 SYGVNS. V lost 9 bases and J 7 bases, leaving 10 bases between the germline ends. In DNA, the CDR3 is TGTGCCAGTACAATAGGTAATGAGCAGTTCTTC. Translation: CASTIGNEQFF.

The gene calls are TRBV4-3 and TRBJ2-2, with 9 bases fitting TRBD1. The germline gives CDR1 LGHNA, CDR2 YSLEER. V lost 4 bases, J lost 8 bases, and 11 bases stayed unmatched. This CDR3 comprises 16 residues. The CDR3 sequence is CASSPFGTGRVGELFF. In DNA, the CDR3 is TGCGCCAGCAGCCCCTTCGGGACAGGGCGGGTAGGGGAGCTGTTTTTT.

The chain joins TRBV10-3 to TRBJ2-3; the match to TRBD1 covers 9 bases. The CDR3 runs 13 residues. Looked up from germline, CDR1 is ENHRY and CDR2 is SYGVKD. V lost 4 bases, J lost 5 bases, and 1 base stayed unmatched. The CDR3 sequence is CAISADRGDTQYF. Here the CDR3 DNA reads TGTGCCATCAGTGCGGACAGGGGAGATACGCAGTATTTT.

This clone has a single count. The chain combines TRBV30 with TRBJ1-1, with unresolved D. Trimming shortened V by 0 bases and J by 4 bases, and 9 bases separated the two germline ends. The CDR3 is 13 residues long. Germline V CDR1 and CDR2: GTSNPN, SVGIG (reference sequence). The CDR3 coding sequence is TGTGCCTGGAGTGTATACGGTGGCACTGAAGCTTTCTTT. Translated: CAWSVYGGTEAFF.

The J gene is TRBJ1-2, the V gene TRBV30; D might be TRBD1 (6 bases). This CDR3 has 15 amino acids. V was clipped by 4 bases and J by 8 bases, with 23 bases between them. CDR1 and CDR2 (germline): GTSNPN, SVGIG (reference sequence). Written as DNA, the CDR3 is TGTGCCTGGACTAACCAGACAGGCTCGAAGGCGGGCTACACCTTC. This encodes CAWTNQTGSKAGYTF.

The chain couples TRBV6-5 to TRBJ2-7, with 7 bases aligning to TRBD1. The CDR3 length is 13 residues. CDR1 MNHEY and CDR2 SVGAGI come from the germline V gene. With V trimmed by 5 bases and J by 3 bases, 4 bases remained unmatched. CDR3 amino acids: CASSAGTVYEQYF. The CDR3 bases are TGTGCCAGCAGTGCCGGGACAGTCTACGAGCAGTACTTC.

Here the CDR3 DNA reads TGTGCCAGCAGTTTGGCGGCGACAAATGAGCAGTTCTTC. This encodes CASSLAATNEQFF. The rearrangement links TRBV27 to TRBJ2-1; no clear D. V was pared by 3 bases and J by 7 bases, with 10 bases between. CDR1 and CDR2 (germline): MNHEY, SMNVEV (reference sequence). The CDR3 has 13 amino acids.

This CDR3 is CASSFEGNVEAFF. The CDR3 DNA reads TGTGCCAGCAGCTTTGAGGGAAATGTTGAAGCTTTCTTT. J is TRBJ1-1 and V is TRBV13; D gene unclear. The CDR3 spans 13 residues. Trimming removed 3 bases at V and 7 bases at J, with 12 bases between. Per the germline V gene, CDR1 is PRHDT and CDR2 is FYEKMQ (reference sequence). Using reference TRBV13 and TRBJ1-1 for the parts outside the CDR3, the full variable domain is AAGVIQSPRHLIKEKRETATLKCYPIPRHDTVYWYQQGPGQDPQFLISFYEKMQSDKGSIPDRFSAQQFSDYHSELNMSSLELGDSALYFCASSFEGNVEAFFGQGTRLTVV.

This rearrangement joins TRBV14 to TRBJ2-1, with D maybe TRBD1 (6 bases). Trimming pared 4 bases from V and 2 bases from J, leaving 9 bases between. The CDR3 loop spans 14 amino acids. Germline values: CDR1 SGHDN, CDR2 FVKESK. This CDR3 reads CASSRGGAYNEQFF. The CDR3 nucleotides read TGTGCCAGCAGCCGAGGGGGAGCCTACAATGAGCAGTTCTTC.

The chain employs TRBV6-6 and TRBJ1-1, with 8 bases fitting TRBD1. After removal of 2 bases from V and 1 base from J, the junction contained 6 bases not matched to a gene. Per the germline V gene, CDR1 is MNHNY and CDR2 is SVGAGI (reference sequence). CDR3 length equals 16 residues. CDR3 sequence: CASSYAADRANTEAFF. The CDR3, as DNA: TGTGCCAGCAGTTACGCGGCGGACAGGGCGAACACTGAAGCTTTCTTT.

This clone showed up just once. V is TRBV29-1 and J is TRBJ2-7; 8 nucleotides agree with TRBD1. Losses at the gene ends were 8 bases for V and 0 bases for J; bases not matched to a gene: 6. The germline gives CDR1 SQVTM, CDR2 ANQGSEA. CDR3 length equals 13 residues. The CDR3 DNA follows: TGCAGCACCCGGGACAGGCTCTCCTACGAGCAGTACTTC. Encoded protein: CSTRDRLSYEQYF.

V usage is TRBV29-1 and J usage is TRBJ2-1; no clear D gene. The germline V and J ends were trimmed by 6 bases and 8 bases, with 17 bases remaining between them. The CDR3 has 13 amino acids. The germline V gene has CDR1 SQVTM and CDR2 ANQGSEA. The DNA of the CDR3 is TGCAGCGTCCCAGTGTTGAAGTCCGATGAGCAGTTCTTC. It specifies CSVPVLKSDEQFF.

The CDR3 spells CSVTGVDGYTF. In DNA form, the CDR3 reads TGCAGCGTTACAGGGGTGGATGGCTACACCTTC. The chain combines TRBV29-1 with TRBJ1-2; 7 nucleotides align to TRBD1. This CDR3 spans 11 amino acids. J lost 6 bases, V lost 5 bases, and 3 bases had no gene match. Per germline, CDR1 SQVTM and CDR2 ANQGSEA. The whole variable domain, filled in from reference TRBV29-1 and TRBJ1-2, reads SAVISQKPSRDICQRGTSLTIQCQVDSQVTMMFWYRQQPGQSLTLIATANQGSEATYESGFVIDKFPISRPNLTFSTLTVSNMSPEDSSIYLCSVTGVDGYTFGSGTRLTVV.

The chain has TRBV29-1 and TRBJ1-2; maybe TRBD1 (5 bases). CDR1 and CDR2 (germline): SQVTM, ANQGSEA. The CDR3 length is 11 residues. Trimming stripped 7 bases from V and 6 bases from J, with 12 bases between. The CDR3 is CSDGAGNGYTF. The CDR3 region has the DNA TGCAGCGATGGGGCAGGGAATGGCTACACCTTC.

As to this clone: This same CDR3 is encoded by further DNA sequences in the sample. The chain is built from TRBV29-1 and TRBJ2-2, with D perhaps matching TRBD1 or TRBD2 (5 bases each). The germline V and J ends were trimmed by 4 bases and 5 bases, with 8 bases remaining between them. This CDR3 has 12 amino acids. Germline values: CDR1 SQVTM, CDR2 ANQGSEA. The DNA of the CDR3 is TGCAGCGTTGTTGGGGGAACCGGGGAGCTGTTTTTT. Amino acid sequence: CSVVGGTGELFF.

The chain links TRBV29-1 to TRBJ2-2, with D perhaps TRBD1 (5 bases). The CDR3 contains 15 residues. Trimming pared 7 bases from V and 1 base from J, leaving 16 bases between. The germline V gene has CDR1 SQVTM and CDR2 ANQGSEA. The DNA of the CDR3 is TGCAGCGCCCTGACAGTCACTTTGAACACCGGGGAGCTGTTTTTT. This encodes CSALTVTLNTGELFF.

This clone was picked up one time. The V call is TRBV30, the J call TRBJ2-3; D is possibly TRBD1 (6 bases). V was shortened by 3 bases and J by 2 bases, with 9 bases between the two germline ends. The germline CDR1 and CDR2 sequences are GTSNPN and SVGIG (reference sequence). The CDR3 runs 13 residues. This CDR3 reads CAWSAGATDTQYF. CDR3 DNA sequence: TGTGCCTGGAGCGCAGGGGCCACAGATACGCAGTATTTT.

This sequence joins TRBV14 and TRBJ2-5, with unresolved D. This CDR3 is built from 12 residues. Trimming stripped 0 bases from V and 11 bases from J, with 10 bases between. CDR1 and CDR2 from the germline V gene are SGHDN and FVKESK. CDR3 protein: CASSQDPRRQYF. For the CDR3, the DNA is TGTGCCAGCAGCCAAGATCCGCGGCGGCAGTACTTC.

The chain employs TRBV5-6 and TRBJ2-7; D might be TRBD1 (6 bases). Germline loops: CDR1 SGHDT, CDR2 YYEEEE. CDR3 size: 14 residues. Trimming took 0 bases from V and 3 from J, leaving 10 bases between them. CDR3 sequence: CASSLAGQIYEQYF. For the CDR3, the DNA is TGTGCCAGCAGCTTGGCCGGACAGATCTACGAGCAGTACTTC.

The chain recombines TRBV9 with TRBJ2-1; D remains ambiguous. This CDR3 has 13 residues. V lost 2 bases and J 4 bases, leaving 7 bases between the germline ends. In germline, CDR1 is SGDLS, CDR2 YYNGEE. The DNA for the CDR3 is TGTGCCAGCAGCGTCGACGGGTACAATGAGCAGTTCTTC. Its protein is CASSVDGYNEQFF.

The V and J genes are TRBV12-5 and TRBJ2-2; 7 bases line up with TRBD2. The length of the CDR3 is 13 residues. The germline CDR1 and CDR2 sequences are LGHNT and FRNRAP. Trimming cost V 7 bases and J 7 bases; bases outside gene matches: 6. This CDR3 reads CASAPSGNGELFF. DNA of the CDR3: TGTGCTAGTGCCCCTAGCGGTAACGGGGAGCTGTTTTTT. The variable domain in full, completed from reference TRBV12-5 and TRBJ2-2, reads DARVTQTPRHKVTEMGQEVTMRCQPILGHNTVFWYRQTMMQGLELLAYFRNRAPLDDSGMPKDRFSAEMPDATLATLKIQPSEPRDSAVYFCASAPSGNGELFFGEGSRLTVL.

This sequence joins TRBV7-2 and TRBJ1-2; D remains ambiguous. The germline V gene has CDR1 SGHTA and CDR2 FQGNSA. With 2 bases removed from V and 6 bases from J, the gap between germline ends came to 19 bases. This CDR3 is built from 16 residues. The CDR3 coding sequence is TGTGCCAGCAGCTTATCAGTTAGGGCAGACAACAATGGCTACACCTTC. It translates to CASSLSVRADNNGYTF.

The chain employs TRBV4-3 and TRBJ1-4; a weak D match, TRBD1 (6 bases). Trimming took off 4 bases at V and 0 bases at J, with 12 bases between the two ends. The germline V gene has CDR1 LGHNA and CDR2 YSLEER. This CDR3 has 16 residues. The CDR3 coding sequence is TGCGCCAGCAGCCTAATACAGGGTTCAACTAATGAAAAACTGTTTTTT. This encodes CASSLIQGSTNEKLFF.

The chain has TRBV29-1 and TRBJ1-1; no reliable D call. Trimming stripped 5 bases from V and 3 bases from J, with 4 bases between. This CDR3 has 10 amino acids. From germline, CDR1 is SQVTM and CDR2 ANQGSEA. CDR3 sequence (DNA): TGCAGCGTTCCCGACACTGAAGCTTTCTTT. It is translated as CSVPDTEAFF.

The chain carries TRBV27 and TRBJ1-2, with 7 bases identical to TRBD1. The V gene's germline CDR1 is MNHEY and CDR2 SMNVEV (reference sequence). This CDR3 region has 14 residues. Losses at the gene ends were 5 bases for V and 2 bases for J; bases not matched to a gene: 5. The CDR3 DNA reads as TGTGCCAGCAGTCCAACAGGGGCAAACTATGGCTACACCTTC. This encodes CASSPTGANYGYTF.

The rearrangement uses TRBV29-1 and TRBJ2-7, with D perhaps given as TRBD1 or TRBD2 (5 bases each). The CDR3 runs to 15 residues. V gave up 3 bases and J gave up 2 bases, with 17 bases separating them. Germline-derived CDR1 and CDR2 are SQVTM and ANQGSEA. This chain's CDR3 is CSVEEGTETAYEQYF. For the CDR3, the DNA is TGCAGCGTTGAGGAAGGGACGGAGACCGCCTACGAGCAGTACTTC.